This note documents a single T cell receptor beta chain sequence. CFSE-labeled responder cells (around 200,000) were plated with around 200,000 irradiated, violet-dye-labeled stimulator cells. The data derive from a study of graft-versus-host responses after intestinal transplantation. Broader study findings: The recipient marrow held GvH clones, and some of them showed up first in ileum or blood. With peak circulating GvH clone levels came an association with early post-transplant HvG declines.

Assay: immunoSEQ multiplex PCR; the TCRdb copy retains only in-frame clones and omits some. The sample contains several thousand clones, around a third of which appear only once. The germline CDR1 and CDR2 sequences are LGHNT and FRNRAP. The CDR3 loop spans 14 amino acids. V shed 2 bases, J shed 5 bases, and the junction held 5 bases outside the gene matches. This chain uses TRBV12-5 with TRBJ1-2; 7 nucleotides align to TRBD1. Sequenced here: alloreactive CD8+ T cells from a mixed lymphocyte reaction culture, sampled before transplantation. Subset in this sample: CFSE-low proliferating T cells sorted from roughly 6-day pre-transplant mixed lymphocyte reaction (GvH or HvG direction). This TCR came from a human patient who was an organ donor for intestinal transplantation. CDR3 amino acids: CASGLRGQRYGYTF. CDR3 in DNA: TGTGCTAGTGGTTTGCGGGGACAGCGTTATGGCTACACCTTC.